The 12 T cell receptor beta chains below come from one sample, sequenced in a study of blood T cell repertoires in COVID-19. Some clones are missing from TCRdb's copy, which holds only in-frame ones; the method was immunoSEQ multiplex PCR. The repertoire holds under 250,000 clones, approximately 89% seen once, with 3.7% in the top ten. The material sequenced was PBMCs or T cells enriched from blood (not recorded which). These receptors were collected from a woman in her thirties who had been exposed to COVID-19.

This clone has more than one count but fewer than ten. J is TRBJ2-7 and V is TRBV7-2; 8 nucleotides match TRBD2. The trim removed 5 bases at V and 0 bases at J, leaving 6 bases unmatched. The germline V gene has CDR1 SGHTA and CDR2 FQGNSA. The CDR3 covers 15 residues. The CDR3 coding sequence is TGTGCCAGCAGCCGGCGACTAGCGACCTCCTACGAGCAGTACTTC. This sequence encodes CASSRRLATSYEQYF. The whole variable domain, remainder taken from reference TRBV7-2 and TRBJ2-7, is GAGVSQSPSNKVTEKGKDVELRCDPISGHTALYWYRQSLGQGLEFLIYFQGNSAPDKSGLPSDRFSAERTGGSVSTLTIQRTQQEDSAVYLCASSRRLATSYEQYFGPGTRLTVT.

The chain's CDR3 is CASSLGQGVQETQYF. The CDR3 DNA reads as TGTGCCAGCAGCTTGGGTCAGGGGGTCCAAGAGACCCAGTACTTC. The chain joins TRBV5-4 to TRBJ2-5; TRBD1 matches 7 bases. J was trimmed by 1 base and V by 0 bases; bases with no gene match: 3. This CDR3 contains 15 residues. Germline values: CDR1 SGHNT, CDR2 YYREEE (reference sequence).

The chain has TRBV12-3 or TRBV12-4 and TRBJ2-5; TRBD2 agrees at 11 bases. The CDR3 spans 13 residues. V gave up 6 bases and J gave up 4 bases; unmatched junction bases: 1. The CDR3, as DNA: TGTGCCAGCAGACTAGCGGGAGCAGAGACCCAGTACTTC. Amino acids: CASRLAGAETQYF.

This chain uses TRBV6-2 or TRBV6-3 with TRBJ2-5; 14 bases fit TRBD2. CDR3 length: 16 amino acids. The V segment lost 6 bases and the J segment 4 bases; nucleotides outside the gene matches: 7. Germline V gene lookup returns CDR1 MNHEY and CDR2 SVGEGT. The CDR3 DNA is TGTGCCAGCAGCTCCCGACTAGCGGGAGGGAGAGAGACCCAGTACTTC. Protein sequence: CASSSRLAGGRETQYF.

V gene TRBV19 combines with J gene TRBJ1-1; D unclear. CDR3 length: 16 amino acids. Per the germline V gene, CDR1 is LNHDA and CDR2 is SQIVND (reference sequence). V was cut by 2 bases and J by 1 base, with 14 bases left in between. The CDR3 DNA reads TGTGCCAGTAGTATAATTCGAGGGTTGGGGAACACTGAAGCTTTCTTT. The encoded protein is CASSIIRGLGNTEAFF.

The genes are TRBV19 and TRBJ2-7; tentative D call: TRBD1 (6 bases). The CDR3 runs to 15 residues. V was clipped by 1 base and J by 5 bases, with 15 bases between them. CDR1 and CDR2 from the germline V gene are LNHDA and SQIVND (reference sequence). CDR3 sequence reads: CASSIAGQGNNEQYF. CDR3 in DNA: TGTGCCAGTAGTATAGCGGGTCAGGGGAACAACGAGCAGTACTTC.

The genes are TRBV30 and TRBJ2-3; 7 bases are shared with TRBD1. Germline-derived CDR1 and CDR2 are GTSNPN and SVGIG (reference sequence). This CDR3 region has 13 residues. V trimming: 2 bases; J trimming: 6 bases; junction bases outside the gene matches: 5. CDR3 bases: TGTGCCTGGAGTTCTACAGGGGCTGATACGCAGTATTTT. Translation: CAWSSTGADTQYF.

This rearrangement joins TRBV5-6 to TRBJ2-2, with D maybe TRBD2 (5 bases). The length of the CDR3 is 16 residues. V lost 0 bases to trimming and J lost 1 base, with 10 bases between them. CDR1 and CDR2 (germline): SGHDT, YYEEEE. The DNA of the CDR3 is TGTGCCAGCAGCTTGGGACTATTTTTGAACACCGGGGAGCTGTTTTTT. Protein: CASSLGLFLNTGELFF.

J is TRBJ2-7 and V is TRBV3-1 (or the pseudogene TRBV3-2); 10 bases fit TRBD2. V was pared by 3 bases and J by 3 bases, with 2 bases of the junction left unmatched. Germline-derived CDR1 and CDR2 are LGHDT and YNNKEL (reference sequence). CDR3 length: 14 residues. CDR3 residues: CASSHSGGDYEQYF. As DNA, the CDR3 is TGTGCCAGCAGCCACAGCGGGGGGGACTACGAGCAGTACTTC.

CDR3 region: CASSLGAGNTGELFF. CDR3 coding DNA: TGTGCCAGCAGCTTAGGGGCAGGGAACACCGGGGAGCTGTTTTTT. The chain has TRBV7-9 and TRBJ2-2, with no clear D. Germline V CDR1 and CDR2: SEHNR, FQNEAQ (reference sequence). CDR3 length equals 15 residues. Trimming took 1 base from V and 1 from J, leaving 7 bases between them.

The J gene is TRBJ2-2, the V gene TRBV10-3; TRBD2 matches at 7 bases. Unmatched junction bases numbered 10, after V lost 8 bases and J lost 7 bases. The length of the CDR3 is 14 residues. Germline loops: CDR1 ENHRY, CDR2 SYGVKD. The CDR3, as DNA: TGTGCCATCGCGGCGGGAGTTAGCGTCGGGGAGCTGTTTTTT. Its protein is CAIAAGVSVGELFF.

The CDR3 region is CASSFRDRGHEQYF. The CDR3 DNA is TGTGCCAGCAGCTTCCGGGACAGGGGGCACGAGCAGTACTTC. The chain links TRBV5-4 to TRBJ2-7, with TRBD1 matching over 12 bases. V dropped 2 bases and J dropped 5; count of bases not matched to a gene: 2. Looked up from germline, CDR1 is SGHNT and CDR2 is YYREEE (reference sequence). The CDR3 runs 14 residues.